The clone carrying this T cell receptor beta chain was detected only a few times. CDR1 MGHDK and CDR2 SYGVNS come from the germline V gene. With 3 bases removed from V and 4 bases from J, the gap between germline ends came to 10 bases. The length of the CDR3 is 14 residues. This entry is derived from a study of patients and donors after allogeneic stem cell transplantation. MiXCR, applied by TCRdb to the RT-PCR reads, yields one record per CDR3 protein. The sample includes about 230,000 distinct CDR3 sequences, 13% to 15% seen only once; the top ten take more than 9%. This TCR was recovered from a human donor who was either an allogeneic HSCT recipient or a stem cell or donor lymphocyte infusion donor (not recorded which). It is not recorded whose cells these are; they may come from a transplant donor. The chain has TRBV25-1 and TRBJ2-1; TRBD2 is a possible D gene (6 bases). Material for sequencing was blood, either unsorted or a sorted T cell fraction (not recorded which). CDR3: CASSDRGDYNEQFF. The CDR3 DNA reads as TGTGCCAGCAGTGATCGCGGGGATTACAATGAGCAGTTCTTC.